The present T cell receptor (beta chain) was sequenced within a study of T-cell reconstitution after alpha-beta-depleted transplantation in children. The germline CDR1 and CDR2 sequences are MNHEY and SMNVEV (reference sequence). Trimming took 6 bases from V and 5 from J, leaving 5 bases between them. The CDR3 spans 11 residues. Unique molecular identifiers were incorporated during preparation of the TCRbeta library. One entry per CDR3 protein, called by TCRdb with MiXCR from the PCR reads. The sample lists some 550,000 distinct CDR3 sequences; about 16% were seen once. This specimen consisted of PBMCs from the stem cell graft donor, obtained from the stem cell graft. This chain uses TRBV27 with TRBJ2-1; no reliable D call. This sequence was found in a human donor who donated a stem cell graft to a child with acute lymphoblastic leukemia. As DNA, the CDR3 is TGTGCCAGCAGAAGGAACAATGAGCAGTTCTTC. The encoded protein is CASRRNNEQFF.